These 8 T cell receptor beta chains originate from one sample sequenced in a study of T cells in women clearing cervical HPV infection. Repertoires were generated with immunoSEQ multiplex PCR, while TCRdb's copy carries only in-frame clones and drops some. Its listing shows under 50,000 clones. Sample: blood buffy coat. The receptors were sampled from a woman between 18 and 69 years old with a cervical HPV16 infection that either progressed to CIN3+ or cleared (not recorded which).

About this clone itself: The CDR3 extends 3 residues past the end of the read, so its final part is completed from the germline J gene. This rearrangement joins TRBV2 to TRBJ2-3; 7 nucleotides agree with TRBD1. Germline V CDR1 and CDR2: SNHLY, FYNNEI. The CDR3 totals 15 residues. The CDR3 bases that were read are TGTGCCAGCAGAGCCGACAGGGTAGGCAATCAGCCG. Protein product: CASRADRVGNQP. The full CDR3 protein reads CASRADRVGNQPQYF.

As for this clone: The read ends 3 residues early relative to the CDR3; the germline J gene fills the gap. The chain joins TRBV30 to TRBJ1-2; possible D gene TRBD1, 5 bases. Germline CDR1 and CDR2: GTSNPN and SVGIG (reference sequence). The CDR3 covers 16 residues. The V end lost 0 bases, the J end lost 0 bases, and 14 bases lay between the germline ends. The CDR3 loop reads CAWSVLVDSPNYGYTF. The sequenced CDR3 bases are TGTGCCTGGAGTGTACTGGTCGACAGCCCTAACTATGGC.

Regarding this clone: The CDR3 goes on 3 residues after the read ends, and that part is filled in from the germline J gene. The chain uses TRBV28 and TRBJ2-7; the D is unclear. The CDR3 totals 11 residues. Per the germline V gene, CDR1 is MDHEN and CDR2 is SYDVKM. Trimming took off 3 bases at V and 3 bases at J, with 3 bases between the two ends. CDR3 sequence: CASSFHYEQYF. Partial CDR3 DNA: TGTGCCAGCAGTTTCCACTACGAG. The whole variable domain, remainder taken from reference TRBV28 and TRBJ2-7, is DVKVTQSSRYLVKRTGEKVFLECVQDMDHENMFWYRQDPGLGLRLIYFSYDVKMKEKGDIPEGYSVSREKKERFSLILESASTNQTSMYLCASSFHYEQYFGPGTRLTVT.

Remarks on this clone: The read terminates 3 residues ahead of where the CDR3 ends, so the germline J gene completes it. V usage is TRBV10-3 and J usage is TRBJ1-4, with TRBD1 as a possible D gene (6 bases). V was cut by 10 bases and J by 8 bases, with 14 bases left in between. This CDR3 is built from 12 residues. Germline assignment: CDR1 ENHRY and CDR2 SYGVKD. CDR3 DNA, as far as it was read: TGTGCCACGGCCGCCGGGACAGAAAAA. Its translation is CATAAGTEK. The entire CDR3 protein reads CATAAGTEKLFF.

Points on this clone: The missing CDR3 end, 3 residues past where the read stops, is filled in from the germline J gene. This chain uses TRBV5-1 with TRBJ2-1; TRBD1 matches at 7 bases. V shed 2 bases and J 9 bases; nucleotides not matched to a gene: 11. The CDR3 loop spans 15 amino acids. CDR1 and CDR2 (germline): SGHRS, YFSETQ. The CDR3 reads CASSFGKTGNGEQFF. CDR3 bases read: TGCGCCAGCAGCTTTGGTAAGACAGGGAATGGTGAG.

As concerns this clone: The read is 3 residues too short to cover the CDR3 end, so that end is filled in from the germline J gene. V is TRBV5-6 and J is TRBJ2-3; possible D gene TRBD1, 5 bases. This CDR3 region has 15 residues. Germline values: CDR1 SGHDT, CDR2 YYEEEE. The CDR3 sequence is CASSLVGRAQETQYF. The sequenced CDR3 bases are TGTGCCAGCAGCTTGGTGGGCAGGGCCCAAGAGACG. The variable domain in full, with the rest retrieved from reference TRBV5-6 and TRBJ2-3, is DAGVTQSPTHLIKTRGQQVTLRCSPKSGHDTVSWYQQALGQGPQFIFQYYEEEERQRGNFPDRFSGHQFPNYSSELNVNALLLGDSALYLCASSLVGRAQETQYFGPGTRLTVL.

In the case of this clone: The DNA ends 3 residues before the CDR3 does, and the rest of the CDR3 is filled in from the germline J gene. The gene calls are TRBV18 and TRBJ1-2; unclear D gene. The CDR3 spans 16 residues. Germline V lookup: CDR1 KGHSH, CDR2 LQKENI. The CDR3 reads CASSTKTSGPYNDYTF. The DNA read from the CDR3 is TGTGCCAGCTCTACAAAGACTAGCGGACCCTACAATGAC.

CDR3 amino acids: CASSLSTTPNEKLFF. The DNA read from the CDR3 is TGCGCCAGCAGTTTGTCGACAACTCCTAATGAAAAG. This rearrangement joins TRBV5-1 to TRBJ2-2; D ambiguous. Read sequence stops 3 residues before the CDR3 end, and the germline J gene provides the missing end. This CDR3 is 15 amino acids long. Germline CDR1 is SGHRS and CDR2 is YFSETQ.